A selection of T cell receptor beta chains follows, all from one sample in a study of regulatory T cells in long-lasting Graves disease. TCRdb passed the multiplex PCR reads through MiXCR, listing each CDR3 protein once. The sample includes some 400,000 distinct CDR3 sequences, 15% of them seen just once. The sample was also linked to a second study, of T cells in Graves' hyperthyroidism and ophthalmopathy.

The material was peripheral blood mononuclear cells (PBMCs), obtained at new diagnosis, from a patient treated with antithyroid drugs. The origin of the receptors is a woman in her thirties with Graves disease. Each CDR3 is given with its conserved first and last residue. The D gene is left open where the match is weak. Only some rows state a clone size, as once, few, many or a class for expanded clones.

D gene: .
clone size: few
J gene: TRBJ2-3
V gene: TRBV10-3
CDR3 protein: CAISEWTDTQYF
CDR3 DNA: TGTGCCATCAGTGAATGGACAGATACGCAGTATTTT

D gene: .
clone size: many
J gene: TRBJ1-1
V gene: TRBV30
CDR3 protein: CAWTTARQSPNTEAFF
CDR3 DNA: TGTGCCTGGACCACCGCAAGACAGTCCCCGAACACTGAAGCTTTCTTT

D gene: .
clone size: many
J gene: TRBJ2-7
V gene: TRBV20-1
CDR3 protein: CSARDPGVYEQYF
CDR3 DNA: TGCAGTGCTCGAGACCCAGGGGTTTACGAGCAGTACTTC

D gene: TRBD2
clone size: many
J gene: TRBJ2-5
V gene: TRBV5-1
CDR3 protein: CASSLDSGERIGEETQYF
CDR3 DNA: TGCGCCAGCAGCTTGGATAGCGGGGAGAGAATAGGGGAGGAGACCCAGTACTTC

D gene: .
clone size: many
J gene: TRBJ2-1
V gene: TRBV30
CDR3 protein: CAWSVNHSGKGQFF
CDR3 DNA: TGTGCCTGGAGTGTCAACCACTCGGGGAAGGGGCAGTTCTTC

D gene: TRBD2
clone size: many
J gene: TRBJ2-3
V gene: TRBV7-8
CDR3 protein: CASSPKGGSADTQYF
CDR3 DNA: TGTGCCAGCAGTCCAAAGGGCGGGAGTGCAGATACGCAGTATTTT

D gene: TRBD1
clone size: .
J gene: TRBJ1-1
V gene: TRBV7-2
CDR3 protein: CASSTDRVEAFF
CDR3 DNA: TGTGCCAGCAGCACGGACAGGGTTGAAGCTTTCTTT

D gene: .
clone size: many
J gene: TRBJ1-1
V gene: TRBV3-1
CDR3 protein: CASSQAAGAANTEAFF
CDR3 DNA: TGTGCCAGCAGCCAAGCAGCGGGGGCGGCGAACACTGAAGCTTTCTTT

D gene: TRBD1
clone size: many
J gene: TRBJ2-3
V gene: TRBV5-1
CDR3 protein: CASSLAVGQGTDTQYF
CDR3 DNA: TGCGCCAGCAGCTTGGCCGTGGGACAGGGCACAGATACGCAGTATTTT

D gene: .
clone size: .
J gene: TRBJ2-5
V gene: TRBV6-2/TRBV6-3
CDR3 protein: CASSYFTGSRETQYF
CDR3 DNA: TGTGCCAGCAGTTACTTCACAGGGAGCCGGGAGACCCAGTACTTC

D gene: .
clone size: many
J gene: TRBJ2-3
V gene: TRBV20-1
CDR3 protein: CSAPDREGTDTQYF
CDR3 DNA: TGCAGTGCTCCCGACAGGGAGGGCACAGATACGCAGTATTTT

D gene: .
clone size: many
J gene: TRBJ1-4
V gene: TRBV20-1
CDR3 protein: CSATRRGRAEKLFF
CDR3 DNA: TGCAGTGCAACCCGTCGTGGACGGGCTGAAAAACTGTTTTTT

D gene: .
clone size: many
J gene: TRBJ1-1
V gene: TRBV13
CDR3 protein: CASSFPSF
CDR3 DNA: TGTGCCAGCAGCTTCCCTTCCTTT

D gene: .
clone size: many
J gene: TRBJ2-5
V gene: TRBV11-2
CDR3 protein: CASSSRRAGQETQYF
CDR3 DNA: TGTGCCAGCAGCTCGCGGAGGGCGGGCCAAGAGACCCAGTACTTC

D gene: .
clone size: many
J gene: TRBJ1-1
V gene: TRBV7-9
CDR3 protein: CASSYGTQGPSPMNTEAFF
CDR3 DNA: TGTGCCAGCAGCTACGGGACCCAAGGGCCCTCTCCCATGAACACTGAAGCTTTCTTT

D gene: TRBD1
clone size: .
J gene: TRBJ1-5
V gene: TRBV10-2
CDR3 protein: CASKLDRGNQPQHF
CDR3 DNA: TGCGCCAGCAAATTGGACAGGGGGAATCAGCCCCAGCATTTT

D gene: TRBD1
clone size: many
J gene: TRBJ2-3
V gene: TRBV7-3
CDR3 protein: CASSSWTGLGTDTQYF
CDR3 DNA: TGTGCCAGCAGCTCGTGGACAGGGCTAGGGACAGATACGCAGTATTTT

D gene: .
clone size: .
J gene: TRBJ2-1
V gene: TRBV15
CDR3 protein: CATSRDLGNNEQFF
CDR3 DNA: TGTGCCACCAGCAGAGATTTGGGGAACAATGAGCAGTTCTTC

D gene: .
clone size: .
J gene: TRBJ1-3
V gene: TRBV7-3
CDR3 protein: CASSLIHPGISGNTIYF
CDR3 DNA: TGTGCCAGCAGCTTAATCCATCCGGGAATTTCTGGAAACACCATATATTTT

D gene: TRBD2
clone size: few
J gene: TRBJ2-3
V gene: TRBV15
CDR3 protein: CATRVQKRTSGIPRGSDTQYF
CDR3 DNA: TGTGCCACCAGGGTTCAAAAGAGGACTAGCGGGATCCCTCGGGGATCAGATACGCAGTATTTT

D gene: .
clone size: few
J gene: TRBJ1-2
V gene: TRBV27
CDR3 protein: CASSGTQGPLGGYTF
CDR3 DNA: TGTGCCAGCAGTGGAACACAGGGTCCTCTGGGCGGCTACACCTTC

D gene: .
clone size: .
J gene: TRBJ2-2
V gene: TRBV6-2/TRBV6-3
CDR3 protein: CASSCSGTPNTGELFF
CDR3 DNA: TGTGCCAGCAGTTGCAGCGGGACACCGAACACCGGGGAGCTGTTTTTT

D gene: .
clone size: many
J gene: TRBJ2-3
V gene: TRBV12-3/TRBV12-4
CDR3 protein: CASKLRDSRGEDTQYF
CDR3 DNA: TGTGCCAGCAAGTTAAGGGACTCCCGAGGGGAAGATACGCAGTATTTT

D gene: TRBD2
clone size: many
J gene: TRBJ2-5
V gene: TRBV2
CDR3 protein: CASRTGGGTRGLAQYF
CDR3 DNA: TGTGCCAGCAGAACAGGCGGCGGGACTAGGGGTTTGGCCCAGTACTTC

D gene: TRBD2
clone size: .
J gene: TRBJ2-1
V gene: TRBV25-1
CDR3 protein: CASSDPNPLAGVPSSYNEQFF
CDR3 DNA: TGTGCCAGCAGTGATCCCAATCCACTAGCGGGAGTCCCTAGCTCCTACAATGAGCAGTTCTTC

D gene: .
clone size: .
J gene: TRBJ1-1
V gene: TRBV7-3
CDR3 protein: CASSPGGMATEAFF
CDR3 DNA: TGTGCCAGCAGTCCGGGTGGGATGGCCACTGAAGCTTTCTTT

D gene: TRBD2
clone size: .
J gene: TRBJ2-3
V gene: TRBV6-1
CDR3 protein: CASLAENYTQYF
CDR3 DNA: TGTGCCAGCCTAGCGGAAAATTATACGCAGTATTTT

D gene: .
clone size: many
J gene: TRBJ1-6
V gene: TRBV2
CDR3 protein: CASMWGRRGRGENNSPLHF
CDR3 DNA: TGTGCCAGCATGTGGGGGCGCAGGGGCAGGGGCGAGAATAATTCACCCCTCCACTTT

D gene: .
clone size: many
J gene: TRBJ2-5
V gene: TRBV11-2
CDR3 protein: CASSLGTAQETQYF
CDR3 DNA: TGTGCCAGCAGCTTAGGTACAGCTCAAGAGACCCAGTACTTC

D gene: .
clone size: .
J gene: TRBJ2-1
V gene: TRBV13
CDR3 protein: CASSRDGTNEQFF
CDR3 DNA: TGTGCCAGCAGCCGGGACGGGACCAATGAGCAGTTCTTC

D gene: .
clone size: many
J gene: TRBJ2-7
V gene: TRBV28
CDR3 protein: CASGLVGEQYF
CDR3 DNA: TGTGCCAGCGGCTTAGTGGGCGAGCAGTACTTC

D gene: TRBD2
clone size: .
J gene: TRBJ2-1
V gene: TRBV30
CDR3 protein: CAWSGHLAGGNEQFF
CDR3 DNA: TGTGCCTGGAGTGGACATTTGGCGGGAGGTAATGAGCAGTTCTTC

D gene: .
clone size: many
J gene: TRBJ1-5
V gene: TRBV28
CDR3 protein: CASSYPAGNQPQHF
CDR3 DNA: TGTGCCAGCAGTTACCCGGCAGGAAATCAGCCCCAGCATTTT

D gene: TRBD1
clone size: many
J gene: TRBJ1-6
V gene: TRBV27
CDR3 protein: CASSPPNRGGNSPLHF
CDR3 DNA: TGTGCCAGCAGCCCCCCAAACAGGGGTGGTAATTCACCCCTCCACTTT

D gene: TRBD1
clone size: .
J gene: TRBJ1-4
V gene: TRBV7-9
CDR3 protein: CASSKRASGDTDRGEKLFF
CDR3 DNA: TGTGCCAGCAGCAAACGGGCGTCAGGGGACACGGACAGGGGTGAAAAACTGTTTTTT

D gene: .
clone size: few
J gene: TRBJ2-5
V gene: TRBV5-1
CDR3 protein: CASSLSILAEETQYF
CDR3 DNA: TGCGCCAGCAGCTTGAGCATCTTAGCGGAAGAGACCCAGTACTTC

D gene: .
clone size: .
J gene: TRBJ2-5
V gene: TRBV12-3/TRBV12-4
CDR3 protein: CASSFLGVEETQYF
CDR3 DNA: TGTGCCAGCAGTTTTTTAGGGGTGGAGGAGACCCAGTACTTC

D gene: TRBD1
clone size: many
J gene: TRBJ2-7
V gene: TRBV7-2
CDR3 protein: CASSWGQSSSYEQYF
CDR3 DNA: TGTGCCAGCAGTTGGGGACAGAGCTCTTCCTACGAGCAGTACTTC

D gene: .
clone size: few
J gene: TRBJ2-1
V gene: TRBV10-3
CDR3 protein: CATSDSYEQFF
CDR3 DNA: TGTGCCACCTCGGACAGTTATGAGCAGTTCTTC

D gene: .
clone size: few
J gene: TRBJ2-2
V gene: TRBV5-1
CDR3 protein: CASSMSLGRLNTGELFF
CDR3 DNA: TGCGCCAGCAGCATGAGCCTAGGCAGGTTAAACACCGGGGAGCTGTTTTTT